The clone carrying this T cell receptor (delta chain) occurred a few times. A much larger clone differs by one base, so this may be a read error. This sample includes further DNA sequences coding for the same CDR3. This sample is part of a study of gamma-delta chains in newborns, infants, children. At the level of the study: Microbial exposure reportedly drives polyclonal innate γδ T cell expansion after birth.

TCRdb reprocessed the reads using CATT. The table shows more than 5,000 delta-chain clones, with around a sixth occurring only once. This CDR3 comprises 18 residues. Germline-derived CDR1 and CDR2 are TSWWSYY and QGS. The V end was cut by 4 bases, the J end by 0 bases, with 21 bases between. This sequence originates from a child who was a newborn, infant or young child, either healthy, febrile or measles-vaccinated (not recorded which). The chain recombines TRDV1 with TRDJ1; no definite D call. Source material: blood. CDR3: CALGGFIDGGLYTDKLIF. CDR3 nucleotides: TGTGCTCTTGGGGGGTTTATAGATGGCGGGCTGTACACCGATAAACTCATCTTT.